One sample yielded the 17 T cell receptor beta chains listed below, sequenced in a study of blood T cell repertoires in COVID-19. Here immunoSEQ multiplex PCR was the method, and the copy in TCRdb shows in-frame clones only, minus some. Found here are under 300,000 clones, about 90% of them singletons; the top ten hold approximately 1.2%. The sample consisted of PBMCs or T cells enriched from blood (not recorded which). These receptors originate from a human donor in a cohort exposed to, infected with or recovered from COVID-19 (not recorded which). The donor label of this sample is uncertain.

The count of this clone is one. The chain uses TRBV30 and TRBJ2-7; perhaps TRBD2 as D (7 bases). This CDR3 has 13 residues. V shed 2 bases and J shed 9 bases, with 17 bases lying between them. Germline lookup yields CDR1 GTSNPN and CDR2 SVGIG (reference sequence). CDR3 in DNA: TGTGCCTGGAGTCCAAGGGGGGGAGCCAGGCAGTACTTC. Its protein is CAWSPRGGARQYF.

The rearrangement links TRBV11-2 to TRBJ2-5, with 9 bases matching TRBD1. Germline CDR1 reads SGHAT; CDR2 reads FQNNGV. The V and J ends lost 7 bases and 5 bases, in that order; junction bases with no gene match: 11. This CDR3 has 15 residues. The CDR3 loop is CASTRTGGAGETQYF. CDR3 nucleotide sequence: TGTGCCAGCACCAGAACAGGGGGCGCAGGGGAGACCCAGTACTTC.

The chain couples TRBV5-6 to TRBJ2-2; the match to TRBD2 covers 10 bases. Germline CDR1 and CDR2: SGHDT and YYEEEE. V gave up 1 base and J gave up 6 bases; unmatched junction bases: 6. This CDR3 is 16 amino acids long. As DNA, the CDR3 is TGTGCCAGCAGCTTGCGTGGGACTAGCGTGGCCGGGGAGCTGTTTTTT. It translates to CASSLRGTSVAGELFF.

The chain couples TRBV5-6 to TRBJ1-5; D may be TRBD1 (6 bases). CDR3 length: 14 amino acids. The V end was cut by 4 bases, the J end by 2 bases, with 10 bases between. Germline-derived CDR1 and CDR2 are SGHDT and YYEEEE. The CDR3 here is CASSRRGGNQPQHF. The CDR3 nucleotides are TGTGCCAGCAGCCGCAGGGGTGGCAATCAGCCCCAGCATTTT.

The rearrangement links TRBV5-5 to TRBJ1-5; D remains unclear. This CDR3 is 14 amino acids long. Germline V lookup: CDR1 SGHKS, CDR2 YYEKEE (reference sequence). Trimming took off 1 base at V and 3 bases at J, with 8 bases between the two ends. The CDR3 loop reads CASSLRGINQPQHF. In nucleotides, the CDR3 is TGTGCCAGCAGCTTGAGAGGCATCAATCAGCCCCAGCATTTT. Based on the CDR3 plus reference TRBV5-5 and TRBJ1-5, the full variable domain is DAGVTQSPTHLIKTRGQQVTLRCSPISGHKSVSWYQQVLGQGPQFIFQYYEKEERGRGNFPDRFSARQFPNYSSELNVNALLLGDSALYLCASSLRGINQPQHFGDGTRLSIL.

This chain uses TRBV3-1 (or the pseudogene TRBV3-2) with TRBJ1-2, with a possible D match to TRBD1 (5 bases). Trimming pared 4 bases from V and 9 bases from J, leaving 15 bases between. The length of the CDR3 is 13 residues. The germline CDR1 and CDR2 sequences are LGHDT and YNNKEL (reference sequence). The CDR3 region has the DNA TGTGCCAGCAGCCCCATCCAGGGTGTACGCTACACCTTC. Its translation: CASSPIQGVRYTF.

This chain joins TRBV21-1 and TRBJ2-1; the D call of TRBD1 is as the table states it, not checked on the DNA. TRBV21-1 is a pseudogene. This CDR3 is built from 15 residues. The CDR3 sequence is CASKSVAGRPYEQFF. The CDR3, as DNA: TGTGCCAGCAAGAGTGTCGCAGGTAGGCCCTATGAGCAGTTCTTC.

This chain uses TRBV5-5 with TRBJ2-2; the D gene is possibly TRBD1 (6 bases). CDR3 size: 14 residues. CDR1 is SGHKS, CDR2 YYEKEE, per germline (reference sequence). Trimming shortened V by 1 base and J by 6 bases, and 10 bases separated the two germline ends. The CDR3: CASSLTGKAGELFF. In DNA, the CDR3 is TGTGCCAGCAGCTTGACAGGGAAGGCCGGGGAGCTGTTTTTT.

The chain employs TRBV19 and TRBJ1-3; 9 bases map to TRBD1. The CDR3 has 13 residues. Per germline, CDR1 LNHDA and CDR2 SQIVND (reference sequence). Losses at the gene ends were 8 bases for V and 4 bases for J; bases not matched to a gene: 3. For the CDR3, the DNA is TGTGCCAGTGGGACAGGGACGGGAAACACCATATATTTT. It translates to CASGTGTGNTIYF.

The chain couples TRBV5-6 to TRBJ1-1, with D possibly being TRBD1 (5 bases). Germline CDR1 is SGHDT and CDR2 is YYEEEE. The CDR3 loop spans 13 amino acids. Trimming pared 2 bases from V and 1 base from J, leaving 6 bases between. For the CDR3, the DNA is TGTGCCAGCAGCTTTGGACAGAACACTGAAGCTTTCTTT. It encodes CASSFGQNTEAFF.

This chain uses TRBV7-3 with TRBJ1-1, with D tentatively TRBD1 (6 bases). Per germline, CDR1 SGHTA and CDR2 FQGTGA. The length of the CDR3 is 14 residues. V was shortened by 5 bases and J by 0 bases, with 10 bases between the two germline ends. CDR3 region: CASSQDSMNTEAFF. DNA of the CDR3: TGTGCCAGCAGCCAGGACAGCATGAACACTGAAGCTTTCTTT. Drawing the rest from reference TRBV7-3 and TRBJ1-1, the complete variable domain is GAGVSQTPSNKVTEKGKYVELRCDPISGHTALYWYRQSLGQGPEFLIYFQGTGAADDSGLPNDRFFAVRPEGSVSTLKIQRTERGDSAVYLCASSQDSMNTEAFFGQGTRLTVV.

This rearrangement joins TRBV18 to TRBJ2-1; possibly TRBD1 for D (6 bases). V was shortened by 0 bases and J by 7 bases, with 10 bases between the two germline ends. Germline V gives CDR1 KGHSH, CDR2 LQKENI. The CDR3 has 14 residues. In DNA form, the CDR3 reads TGTGCCAGCTCACCACCGAGGGGGTTTAATGAGCAGTTCTTC. It yields the protein CASSPPRGFNEQFF.

The chain carries TRBV27 and TRBJ1-4; a weak D match, TRBD1 (6 bases). V shed 6 bases and J shed 7 bases, with 12 bases lying between them. Germline CDR1 is MNHEY and CDR2 is SMNVEV (reference sequence). The CDR3 loop spans 13 amino acids. DNA for the CDR3: TGTGCCAGCAGAAAGGACAGCAGTGAAAAACTGTTTTTT. Its translation: CASRKDSSEKLFF.

The chain employs TRBV4-1 and TRBJ2-7; 9 bases match TRBD1. Germline CDR1 reads MGHRA; CDR2 reads YSYEKL. The CDR3 covers 15 residues. V trimming: 4 bases; J trimming: 2 bases; junction bases outside the gene matches: 6. The CDR3 DNA reads as TGCGCCAGCAGCCCCACCGGGACAGGGACCTACGAGCAGTACTTC. It yields the protein CASSPTGTGTYEQYF.

The gene calls are TRBV30 and TRBJ2-2; no clear D. The CDR3 contains 13 residues. Trimming took 1 base from V and 7 from J, leaving 10 bases between them. Germline V gene data show CDR1 as GTSNPN and CDR2 as SVGIG (reference sequence). CDR3 sequence: CAWSESFGGELFF. The CDR3 bases are TGTGCCTGGAGTGAATCCTTCGGCGGGGAGCTGTTTTTT. Supplemented by reference TRBV30 and TRBJ2-2, the full variable domain reads SQTIHQWPATLVQPVGSPLSLECTVEGTSNPNLYWYRQAAGRGLQLLFYSVGIGQISSEVPQNLSASRPQDRQFILSSKKLLLSDSGFYLCAWSESFGGELFFGEGSRLTVL.

This clone came up once. This chain uses TRBV5-8 with TRBJ1-4; the D gene is possibly TRBD1 (5 bases). The germline CDR1 and CDR2 sequences are SGHTS and YDEGEE. Trimming pared 8 bases from V and 2 bases from J, leaving 16 bases between. The CDR3 is 15 amino acids. CDR3 DNA sequence: TGTGCCAGGGACCCATGGGGGGGGACTAATGAAAAACTGTTTTTT. It codes for CARDPWGGTNEKLFF.

This chain joins TRBV10-3 and TRBJ2-2, with 8 bases that match TRBD2. With 11 bases clipped from V and 9 bases from J, the junction kept 5 bases outside the gene matches. There are 11 residues in the CDR3. The germline CDR1 and CDR2 sequences are ENHRY and SYGVKD. The DNA for the CDR3 is TGTGCCGTAGAGCGGGGGCGGGAGCTGTTTTTT. It is translated as CAVERGRELFF.